This T cell receptor beta chain is drawn from a study of cytomegalovirus exposure and HLA in healthy donors. General study findings and limits: Among TCR beta chains, those listed as cytomegalovirus-associated numbered over 150. Later genetic work tied a missense DCLRE1C variant to beta-chain V and J trimming.

The CDR3 covers 15 residues. V dropped 7 bases and J dropped 5 bases, with 20 bases sitting between them. From germline, CDR1 is SNHLY and CDR2 FYNNEI. This clone was seen once. The antigen remains undetermined. Donors in the study were healthy people who gave bone marrow. Researchers ran the PCR with 60 Vbeta and 13 Jbeta primers. This table comes from immunoSEQ multiplex PCR, and its TCRdb copy is limited to in-frame clones, with some not included. The sample has roughly 150,000 clones; over 70% are singletons. Material for sequencing was PBMCs. The chain couples TRBV2 to TRBJ2-5; maybe TRBD1 (6 bases). This receptor was taken from a woman aged 40 to 49 in good health and CMV-seropositive. CDR3 DNA sequence: TGTGCCAGCAAACCTAGAGGGTGGGGGCAGGAGACCCAGTACTTC. The encoded protein is CASKPRGWGQETQYF.